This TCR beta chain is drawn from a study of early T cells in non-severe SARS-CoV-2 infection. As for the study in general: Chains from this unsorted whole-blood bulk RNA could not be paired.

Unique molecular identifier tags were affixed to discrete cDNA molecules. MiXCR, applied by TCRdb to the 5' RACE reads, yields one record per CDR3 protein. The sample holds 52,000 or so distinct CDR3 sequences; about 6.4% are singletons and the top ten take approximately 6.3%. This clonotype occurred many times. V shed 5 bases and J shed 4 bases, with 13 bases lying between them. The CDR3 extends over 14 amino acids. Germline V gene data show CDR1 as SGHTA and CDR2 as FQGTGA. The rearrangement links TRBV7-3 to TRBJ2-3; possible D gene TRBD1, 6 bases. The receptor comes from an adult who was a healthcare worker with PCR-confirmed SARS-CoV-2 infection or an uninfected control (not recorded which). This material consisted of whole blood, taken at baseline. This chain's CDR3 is CASSQPDSPDTQYF. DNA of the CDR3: TGTGCCAGCAGCCAACCGGACAGCCCAGATACGCAGTATTTT.